The 21 T cell receptor beta chains below were found in one sample sequenced in a study of identical twins. TCRdb ran MiXCR on the 5' RACE reads and lists one entry per CDR3 protein. Of 1.5 million to 2 million distinct CDR3 sequences listed, about 32% are singletons. The sample comprised cord blood. All receptors derive from a newborn girl in good health.

The rearrangement joins TRBV28 to TRBJ2-4; 9 positions match TRBD2. V was clipped by 5 bases and J by 15 bases; unmatched bases: 8. Germline lookup yields CDR1 MDHEN and CDR2 SYDVKM. This CDR3 region has 12 residues. The CDR3 sequence: CASSVTGTSLYF. CDR3 bases: TGTGCCAGCAGTGTAACCGGGACTAGCTTGTACTTC.

The CDR3: CARFTGSQFISYNEQFF. The CDR3 DNA reads as TGTGCCAGGTTTACAGGGTCCCAATTTATCTCCTACAATGAGCAGTTCTTC. The V gene is TRBV7-6, the J gene TRBJ2-1; D might be TRBD1 (6 bases). Germline lookup yields CDR1 SGHVS and CDR2 FNYEAQ. Trimming pared 9 bases from V and 0 bases from J, leaving 21 bases between. The CDR3 totals 17 residues.

This clonotype has just a few counts. This sequence joins TRBV12-3 or TRBV12-4 and TRBJ2-5, with D possibly being TRBD1 (5 bases). With 6 bases removed from V and 3 bases from J, the gap between germline ends came to 14 bases. CDR3 length: 14 amino acids. The chain's CDR3 is CASSADNEEETQYF. CDR3 bases: TGTGCCAGCAGCGCGGACAATGAAGAAGAGACCCAGTACTTC.

Note on this clonotype: A much larger clone lies a single base off, so this may be a read error. This rearrangement joins TRBV5-1 to TRBJ2-1; D remains unclear. There are 11 residues in the CDR3. The germline gives CDR1 SGHRS, CDR2 YFSETQ. The CDR3 loop reads CASSLDGQQLF. For the CDR3, the DNA is TGCGCCAGCAGCTTGGATGGGCAGCAGTTATTC.

This clonotype was recorded at least ten times. The chain has TRBV25-1 and TRBJ2-3; 8 nucleotides line up with TRBD1. With V trimmed by 6 bases and J by 1 base, 0 bases remained unmatched. CDR1 is MGHDK and CDR2 is SYGVNS in the germline V gene. The CDR3 runs to 13 residues. CDR3 nucleotide sequence: TGTGCCAGCAGGGACAGGGGCACAGATACGCAGTATTTT. This translates into CASRDRGTDTQYF.

This clonotype appeared a few times. The gene calls are TRBV5-1 and TRBJ2-7; D remains ambiguous. V shed 4 bases and J shed 3 bases, with 8 bases lying between them. Looked up from germline, CDR1 is SGHRS and CDR2 is YFSETQ. CDR3 length: 12 residues. The CDR3 DNA reads TGCGCCAGCAGCACGGATCTCTACGAGCAGTACTTC. It translates to CASSTDLYEQYF. Full variable domain (missing parts from reference TRBV5-1 and TRBJ2-7): KAGVTQTPRYLIKTRGQQVTLSCSPISGHRSVSWYQQTPGQGLQFLFEYFSETQRNKGNFPGRFSGRQFSNSRSEMNVSTLELGDSALYLCASSTDLYEQYFGPGTRLTVT.

This clonotype was seen a few times. The chain joins TRBV4-2 to TRBJ2-6; D remains unclear. The CDR3 contains 17 residues. The V and J ends lost 0 bases and 0 bases respectively, with 9 bases between them. Looked up from germline, CDR1 is LGHNA and CDR2 is YNFKEQ. For the CDR3, the DNA is TGTGCCAGCAGCCAAGATCCTACCGCCTCTGGGGCCAACGTCCTGACTTTC. Protein: CASSQDPTASGANVLTF.

This clonotype was counted only a few times. V gene TRBV27 combines with J gene TRBJ2-7, with TRBD1 identical over 8 bases. This CDR3 comprises 16 residues. The germline V gene encodes CDR1 MNHEY and CDR2 SMNVEV (reference sequence). With 6 bases clipped from V and 4 bases from J, the junction kept 14 bases outside the gene matches. CDR3 coding DNA: TGTGCCAGCAGGCGAACCACAGGGGGTTTCGTATACGAGCAGTACTTC. Its translation is CASRRTTGGFVYEQYF.

This chain links TRBV5-1 with TRBJ1-2; maybe TRBD1 (5 bases). The CDR3 covers 16 residues. CDR1 and CDR2 (germline): SGHRS, YFSETQ. The V end was cut by 0 bases, the J end by 4 bases, with 16 bases between. The CDR3 is CASSLVGTASSYGYTF. The CDR3 bases are TGCGCCAGCAGCTTGGTGGGGACCGCTTCTAGCTATGGCTACACCTTC.

This clonotype was recorded many times. CDR3 in DNA: TGTGCCAGCAGTCCCTACCCGGGGGAAGGTGGAGATACGCAGTATTTT. As protein: CASSPYPGEGGDTQYF. The V call is TRBV12-3 or TRBV12-4, the J call TRBJ2-3, with TRBD2 as a possible D gene (6 bases). CDR3 length: 16 amino acids. Deletions cut 5 bases from V and 5 bases from J, with 20 bases between.

The chain has TRBV28 and TRBJ1-5, with D perhaps TRBD1 (6 bases). The germline V gene has CDR1 MDHEN and CDR2 SYDVKM. V was cut by 6 bases and J by 7 bases, with 16 bases left in between. The CDR3 totals 14 residues. CDR3 DNA: TGTGCCAGCAGCCACAGGGAAGTTTGGCAGCCCCAGCATTTT. This sequence encodes CASSHREVWQPQHF. Full variable domain (remainder filled in from reference TRBV28 and TRBJ1-5): DVKVTQSSRYLVKRTGEKVFLECVQDMDHENMFWYRQDPGLGLRLIYFSYDVKMKEKGDIPEGYSVSREKKERFSLILESASTNQTSMYLCASSHREVWQPQHFGDGTRLSIL.

This clonotype came up a few times. The rearrangement uses TRBV29-1 and TRBJ2-2; 9 nucleotides match TRBD1. Germline V gene lookup returns CDR1 SQVTM and CDR2 ANQGSEA. Germline trimming cut 6 bases from V and 3 bases from J; bases unmatched to any gene: 5. CDR3 length equals 14 residues. CDR3 in amino acids: CSVKGQGYTGELFF. The CDR3 DNA reads as TGCAGCGTGAAAGGACAGGGGTACACCGGGGAGCTGTTTTTT.

The chain couples TRBV6-5 to TRBJ2-1, with unresolved D. The CDR3 totals 15 residues. V lost 4 bases and J lost 3, with 13 bases in between. Germline values: CDR1 MNHEY, CDR2 SVGAGI. The CDR3 nucleotides read TGTGCCAGCAGTTTTCGACTCGACATCTACAATGAGCAGTTCTTC. Amino acid sequence: CASSFRLDIYNEQFF.

This clonotype was observed a few times. V usage is TRBV12-3 or TRBV12-4 and J usage is TRBJ2-7; 9 bases line up with TRBD1. After removal of 6 bases from V and 7 bases from J, the junction contained 7 bases not matched to a gene. The CDR3 has 13 residues. The CDR3 spells CASSIGTGWEQYF. The CDR3 DNA sequence: TGTGCCAGCAGCATTGGGACAGGGTGGGAGCAGTACTTC.

Comments on this clonotype: At one end the junction does not follow the germline gene, possibly because of a read error. The rearrangement joins TRBV7-7 to TRBJ2-5; 7 nucleotides agree with TRBD1. Germline assignment: CDR1 SSHAT and CDR2 FNYEAQ (reference sequence). The CDR3 covers 15 residues. The CDR3, as DNA: TGTGCTAGCAGCTTAGCCGGGACAGATCAAGAGGCCCAGTACTTC. Translating gives CASSLAGTDQEAQYF. The full variable domain, in which reference TRBV7-7 and TRBJ2-5 provide the parts outside the CDR3, is GAGVSQSPRYKVTKRGQDVTLRCDPISSHATLYWYQQALGQGPEFLTYFNYEAQPDKSGLPSDRFSAERPEGSISTLTIQRTEQRDSAMYRCASSLAGTDQEAQYFGPGTRLLVL.

This clonotype turned up a few times. V is TRBV15 and J is TRBJ1-4, with D unresolved. V lost 4 bases and J lost 0, with 3 bases in between. The CDR3 has 13 amino acids. CDR1 is LNHNV and CDR2 is YYDKDF in the germline V gene (reference sequence). The CDR3 here is CATSTATNEKLFF. The CDR3 DNA reads TGTGCCACCAGCACAGCAACTAATGAAAAACTGTTTTTT.

The genes are TRBV27 and TRBJ1-4; D gene uncertain. V dropped 6 bases and J dropped 9 bases, with 20 bases sitting between them. CDR3 length equals 15 residues. Germline V gives CDR1 MNHEY, CDR2 SMNVEV (reference sequence). CDR3: CASSPMRVPTKKLFF. CDR3 sequence (DNA): TGTGCCAGCAGCCCCATGCGGGTACCGACCAAAAAACTGTTTTTT. Combining the CDR3 with reference TRBV27 and TRBJ1-4 gives the whole variable domain EAQVTQNPRYLITVTGKKLTVTCSQNMNHEYMSWYRQDPGLGLRQIYYSMNVEVTDKGDVPEGYKVSRKEKRNFPLILESPSPNQTSLYFCASSPMRVPTKKLFFGSGTQLSVL.

This chain uses TRBV6-1 with TRBJ2-3; 15 bases are shared with TRBD2. Trimming removed 11 bases from V and 5 bases from J; junction bases left unmatched: 8. Germline V gives CDR1 MNHNS, CDR2 SASEGT. The CDR3 is 15 residues long. The CDR3 region is CAGRTSGRAGDTQYF. The CDR3 nucleotides read TGTGCCGGGCGGACTAGCGGGAGGGCGGGAGATACGCAGTATTTT.

This clonotype was seen a handful of times. This chain joins TRBV10-3 and TRBJ2-3, with D perhaps TRBD1 or TRBD2 (6 bases each). Germline-derived CDR1 and CDR2 are ENHRY and SYGVKD. The CDR3 sequence is 14 residues long. Trimming pared 1 base from V and 5 bases from J, leaving 10 bases between. CDR3 in DNA: TGTGCCATCAGTGAGTGGGGGGCAGGAGATACGCAGTATTTT. Protein product: CAISEWGAGDTQYF.

This clonotype was recorded a few times. The CDR3 spells CASSQEYGTTYNEQFF. Written as DNA, the CDR3 is TGCGCCAGCAGCCAAGAATACGGAACCACCTACAATGAGCAGTTCTTC. This chain links TRBV4-1 with TRBJ2-1; D gene unclear. The CDR3 length is 16 residues. Germline CDR1 is MGHRA and CDR2 is YSYEKL. Trimming removed 0 bases from V and 2 bases from J, with 11 bases in between.

A single count supports this clonotype. The gene calls are TRBV28 and TRBJ2-7; 11 bases line up with TRBD1. The trim removed 5 bases at V and 3 bases at J, leaving 6 bases unmatched. The length of the CDR3 is 15 residues. CDR1 is MDHEN, CDR2 SYDVKM, per germline. This chain's CDR3 is CASSNPGQGVYEQYF. As DNA, the CDR3 is TGTGCCAGCAGTAACCCGGGACAGGGGGTCTACGAGCAGTACTTC.